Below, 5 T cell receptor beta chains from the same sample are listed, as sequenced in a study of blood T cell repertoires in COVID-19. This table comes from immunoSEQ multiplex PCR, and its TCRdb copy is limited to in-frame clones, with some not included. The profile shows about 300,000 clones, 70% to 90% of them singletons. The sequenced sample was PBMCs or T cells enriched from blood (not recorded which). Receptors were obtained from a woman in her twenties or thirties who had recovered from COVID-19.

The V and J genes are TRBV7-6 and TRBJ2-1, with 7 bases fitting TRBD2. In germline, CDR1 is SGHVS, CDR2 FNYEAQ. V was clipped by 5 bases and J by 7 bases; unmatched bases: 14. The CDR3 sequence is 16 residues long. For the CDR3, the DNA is TGTGCCAGCAGCCTGAGACCAGACCCCGGGAGGAATGAGCAGTTCTTC. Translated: CASSLRPDPGRNEQFF.

The CDR3 spells CASSQGAGTEAFF. The CDR3, as DNA: TGTGCCAGTAGTCAAGGAGCCGGCACTGAAGCTTTCTTT. J is TRBJ1-1 and V is TRBV19; D ambiguous. Germline CDR1 is LNHDA and CDR2 is SQIVND (reference sequence). V was shortened by 5 bases and J by 4 bases, with 11 bases between the two germline ends. The length of the CDR3 is 13 residues.

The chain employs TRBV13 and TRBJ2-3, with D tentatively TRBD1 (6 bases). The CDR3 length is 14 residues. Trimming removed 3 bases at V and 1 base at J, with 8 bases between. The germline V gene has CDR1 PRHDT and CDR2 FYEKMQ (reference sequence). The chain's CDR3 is CASSLQGRTDTQYF. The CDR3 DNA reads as TGTGCCAGCAGCTTGCAGGGGCGCACAGATACGCAGTATTTT.

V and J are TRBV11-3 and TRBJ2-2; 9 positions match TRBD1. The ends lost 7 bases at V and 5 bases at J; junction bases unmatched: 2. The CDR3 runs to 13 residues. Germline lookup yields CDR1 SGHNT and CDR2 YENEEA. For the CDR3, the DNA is TGTGCCAGCAAAGGACAGGGGACCGGGGAGCTGTTTTTT. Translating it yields CASKGQGTGELFF.

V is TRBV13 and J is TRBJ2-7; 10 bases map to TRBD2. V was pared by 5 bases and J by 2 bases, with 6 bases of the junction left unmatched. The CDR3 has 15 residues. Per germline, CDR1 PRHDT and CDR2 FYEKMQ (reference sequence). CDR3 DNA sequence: TGTGCCAGCAGCCTCAGGACTAGCGGACCCTACGAGCAGTACTTC. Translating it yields CASSLRTSGPYEQYF.